The text below deals with one T cell receptor (beta chain). The data stem from a study of cytomegalovirus exposure and HLA in healthy donors. Amplification used 60 Vbeta primers and 13 Jbeta primers. TCRdb's copy holds only in-frame clones and misses some; the assay was immunoSEQ multiplex PCR. The data show about 170,000 clones, around 82% seen once. Germline-derived CDR1 and CDR2 are MNHEY and SMNVEV (reference sequence). This CDR3 is 15 amino acids long. Trimming stripped 5 bases from V and 2 bases from J, with 16 bases between. This clonotype originated in a male donor in good health and CMV-seronegative. The V gene is TRBV27, the J gene TRBJ2-7, with D possibly TRBD2 on 5 matching bases. The source material was PBMCs. In DNA, the CDR3 is TGTGCCAGCAGTACCACCGGGAAAGGAACCTACGAGCAGTACTTC. This gives the protein CASSTTGKGTYEQYF.